The present TCR beta chain was sequenced within a study of T cell repertoires in cytomegalovirus infection. Germline V gene data show CDR1 as MNHEY and CDR2 as SVGEGT. This CDR3 has 14 residues. The junction had 7 bases not matched to a gene; V was cut back by 7 bases and J by 4 bases. TCRdb re-called the reads with MiXCR, one entry per CDR3 protein. The table lists about 360,000 distinct CDR3 sequences, 15% to 20% of them singletons. This clonotype was seen more than once but under ten times. The V call is TRBV6-2 or TRBV6-3, the J call TRBJ2-7; 10 bases are a match to TRBD2. The TCR originated in a human donor in good health (CMV status not recorded). Some clones in this sample may be carry-over from other donors' samples. The sequenced material came from PBMCs. This chain's CDR3 is CASTLSGRAYEQYF. In DNA form, the CDR3 reads TGTGCCAGCACCCTGAGCGGGAGGGCTTACGAGCAGTACTTC.